This TCR beta chain emerged from a study of blood T cells in healthy people across ages. Trimming cost V 2 bases and J 1 base, with 17 bases left between them. This CDR3 is 17 amino acids long. From germline, CDR1 is MGHRA and CDR2 YSYEKL. A second about 7 to 11 cycle PCR used barcoded and J-beta primers. One entry per CDR3 protein results from TCRdb running MiXCR on the 5' RACE reads. The sample includes 1.5 million to 2 million distinct CDR3 sequences, about 35% of them seen just once. The specimen was blood. The TCR was taken from a woman aged 30 to 39 in good health. V and J are TRBV4-1 and TRBJ2-5; D may be TRBD1 (7 bases). CDR3 DNA sequence: TGCGCCAGCAGCCAATCTTACCGACAGGGAGGCCAAGAGACCCAGTACTTC. As protein: CASSQSYRQGGQETQYF.